The clone carrying this T cell receptor beta chain was found many times. Its specificity is unknown. The sample belongs to a study of T cells in Graves' hyperthyroidism and ophthalmopathy. The study's findings and limits: The model forecast ophthalmopathy, anticipating it by a median approximately 6 months before onset.

CDR1 and CDR2 from the germline V gene are SEHNR and FQNEAQ (reference sequence). Trimming removed 5 bases at V and 0 bases at J, with 13 bases between. CDR3 length equals 15 residues. Template material for amplifying TCR beta CDR3 regions consisted of RNA transcripts. HTBI primers were used for first-round RT-PCR of the TCR CDR3. Using its own MiXCR run on the multiplex PCR reads, TCRdb lists one record per CDR3 protein. The data hold about 290,000 distinct CDR3 sequences, with about 19% observed a single time. The chain uses TRBV7-9 and TRBJ1-1; D possibly corresponds to TRBD1 (5 bases). The clonotype was recovered from a man over 45 with Graves' ophthalmopathy. Sequencing used blood. CDR3 in DNA: TGTGCCAGCAGCGCTCGGGACGGATTGAACACTGAAGCTTTCTTT. The encoded protein is CASSARDGLNTEAFF.